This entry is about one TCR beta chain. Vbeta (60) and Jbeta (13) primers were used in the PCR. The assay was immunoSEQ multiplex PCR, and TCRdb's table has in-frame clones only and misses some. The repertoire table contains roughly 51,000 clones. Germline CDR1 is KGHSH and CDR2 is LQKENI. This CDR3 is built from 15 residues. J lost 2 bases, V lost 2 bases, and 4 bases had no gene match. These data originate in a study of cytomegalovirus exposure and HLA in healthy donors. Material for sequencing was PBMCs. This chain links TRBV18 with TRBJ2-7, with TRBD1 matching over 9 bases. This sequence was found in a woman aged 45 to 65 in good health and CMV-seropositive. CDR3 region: CASSPGTGWAYEQYF. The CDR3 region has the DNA TGTGCCAGCTCACCAGGGACAGGGTGGGCCTACGAGCAGTACTTC.